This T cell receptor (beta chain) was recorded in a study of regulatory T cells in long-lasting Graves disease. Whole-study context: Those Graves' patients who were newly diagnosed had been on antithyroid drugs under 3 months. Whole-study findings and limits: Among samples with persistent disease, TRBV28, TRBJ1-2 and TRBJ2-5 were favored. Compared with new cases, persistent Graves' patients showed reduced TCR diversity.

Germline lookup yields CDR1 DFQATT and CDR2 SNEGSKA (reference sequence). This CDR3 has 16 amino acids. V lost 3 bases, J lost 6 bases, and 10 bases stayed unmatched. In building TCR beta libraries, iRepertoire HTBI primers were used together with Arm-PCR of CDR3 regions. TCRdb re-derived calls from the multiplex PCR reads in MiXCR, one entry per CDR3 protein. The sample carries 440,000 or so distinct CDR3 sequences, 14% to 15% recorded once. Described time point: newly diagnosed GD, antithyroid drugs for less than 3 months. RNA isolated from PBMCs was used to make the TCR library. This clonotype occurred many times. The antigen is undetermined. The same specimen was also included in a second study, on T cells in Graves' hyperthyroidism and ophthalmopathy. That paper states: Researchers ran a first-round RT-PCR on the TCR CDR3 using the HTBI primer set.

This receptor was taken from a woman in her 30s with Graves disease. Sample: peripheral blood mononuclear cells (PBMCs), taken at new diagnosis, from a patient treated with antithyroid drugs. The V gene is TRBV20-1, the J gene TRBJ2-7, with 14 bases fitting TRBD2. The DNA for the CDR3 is TGCAGTGCTAGGGGACTAGCGGGAGCAAGGACCGGCGAGCAGTACTTC. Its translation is CSARGLAGARTGEQYF.